This T cell receptor beta chain was sequenced during a study of blood T cell repertoires in COVID-19. Across the study: Both acute and convalescent COVID-19 samples were obtained from the United States, Italy and Spain. The analysed material was cDNA or gDNA that came from T cells, B-cell-depleted T cells, or PBMCs.

In the original processing: Amplification with reference gene primers provided the estimates of nucleated cell counts. Only in-frame clones appear in the TCRdb table, and some are missing; sequencing was by immunoSEQ multiplex PCR. Clone size and V and J calls were adopted from that table, with D and trimming inferred from the DNA. The sample lists some 380,000 clones; 81% were seen once. V lost 3 bases to trimming and J lost 0 bases, with 13 bases between them. CDR1 is SGHDT and CDR2 is YYEEEE in the germline V gene. This CDR3 is 16 amino acids long. The rearrangement joins TRBV5-6 to TRBJ2-1; D unresolved. Sequencing used peripheral blood. This clonotype originated in a human donor with acute or convalescent COVID-19. The donor label of this sample is uncertain. CDR3 sequence: CASSWALLSSYNEQFF. In DNA form, the CDR3 reads TGTGCCAGCAGCTGGGCCCTCCTGAGCTCCTACAATGAGCAGTTCTTC.